These 6 T cell receptor beta chains were sequenced from one sample in a study of cytomegalovirus exposure and HLA in healthy donors. The PCR ran on 60 Vbeta and 13 Jbeta primers. The table came from immunoSEQ multiplex PCR; TCRdb's copy has only in-frame clones and leaves some out. The sample holds around 100,000 clones, around 60% seen once. Sequenced: PBMCs. These receptors all come from a woman in her forties or fifties in good health and CMV-seronegative.

V is TRBV5-4 and J is TRBJ2-7; D remains ambiguous. The V gene's germline CDR1 is SGHNT and CDR2 YYREEE (reference sequence). The CDR3 has 14 amino acids. V was cut by 4 bases and J by 6 bases, with 17 bases left in between. CDR3 loop: CASSVLTHGAEQYF. In DNA form, the CDR3 reads TGTGCCAGCAGCGTCCTGACTCACGGAGCCGAGCAGTACTTC.

The chain is built from TRBV5-1 and TRBJ2-3; 12 nucleotides match TRBD2. Germline V lookup: CDR1 SGHRS, CDR2 YFSETQ. The CDR3 consists of 14 residues. CDR3 region: CAASGGAETDTQYF. CDR3 nucleotides: TGCGCGGCTAGCGGGGGGGCCGAGACAGATACGCAGTATTTT.

J is TRBJ1-5 and V is TRBV2; no reliable D call. Germline V CDR1 and CDR2: SNHLY, FYNNEI. There are 14 residues in the CDR3. V dropped 6 bases and J dropped 5 bases, with 14 bases sitting between them. CDR3 amino acids: CASSPNAIDQPQHF. Here the CDR3 DNA reads TGTGCCAGCAGCCCGAACGCCATAGATCAGCCCCAGCATTTT.

The genes are TRBV5-1 and TRBJ2-2; tentative D call: TRBD2 (6 bases). The CDR3 is 16 amino acids. Germline V gene lookup returns CDR1 SGHRS and CDR2 YFSETQ. The V gene lost 3 bases and the J gene lost 5 bases, with 17 bases spanning the gap. The CDR3 DNA follows: TGCGCCAGCAGCTCTCGGGTCTCGCGGGGTACCGGGGAGCTGTTTTTT. Its translation is CASSSRVSRGTGELFF.

The V gene is TRBV5-1, the J gene TRBJ2-1, with TRBD1 matching over 7 bases. The V gene end was trimmed by 4 bases and the J gene end by 2 bases; junction bases not matched to a gene: 6. The CDR3 runs to 15 residues. Germline loops: CDR1 SGHRS, CDR2 YFSETQ. CDR3 protein: CASSTPGTAYNEQFF. The CDR3 region has the DNA TGCGCCAGCAGCACCCCCGGGACAGCCTACAATGAGCAGTTCTTC.

The chain links TRBV6-6 to TRBJ1-6; D might be TRBD1 (5 bases). Trimming shortened V by 5 bases and J by 4 bases, and 15 bases separated the two germline ends. The length of the CDR3 is 16 residues. Looked up from germline, CDR1 is MNHNY and CDR2 is SVGAGI (reference sequence). The CDR3 nucleotides read TGTGCCAGCAGTAGCCCGGGTGGGGGGTATAATTCACCCCTCCACTTT. This encodes CASSSPGGGYNSPLHF.